Listed here are 8 T cell receptor beta chains from one sample, sequenced in a study of beta chain features in type 1 diabetes. Since all of the isolated RNA was reverse transcribed, expressed TCRB transcripts were what got sequenced. The repertoire was sequenced with immunoSEQ multiplex PCR; TCRdb's copy has only in-frame clones and lacks some. Of 140,000 or so clones in the sample, roughly 10% were seen once. The sequenced sample consisted of naive CD4+ T cells from blood. These receptors originate from a young man in good health.

For the CDR3, the DNA is TGCGCCAGCAGCATACGGGACAGGGGTGCCGGGGAGCTGTTTTTT. Its translation is CASSIRDRGAGELFF. V usage is TRBV5-1 and J usage is TRBJ2-2, with 10 bases identical to TRBD1. This CDR3 is 15 amino acids long. Per the germline V gene, CDR1 is SGHRS and CDR2 is YFSETQ. Losses at the gene ends were 4 bases for V and 6 bases for J; bases not matched to a gene: 6.

V usage is TRBV5-1 and J usage is TRBJ1-2; perhaps TRBD1 as D (5 bases). CDR1 is SGHRS, CDR2 YFSETQ, per germline. The CDR3 totals 14 residues. The V gene lost 0 bases and the J gene lost 2 bases, with 8 bases spanning the gap. CDR3 nucleotides: TGCGCCAGCAGCTTGGCAGGGCCCAACTATGGCTACACCTTC. Encoded protein: CASSLAGPNYGYTF.

This clone was recorded a few times. The V and J genes are TRBV5-5 and TRBJ1-1; TRBD1 might be the D (6 bases). With 1 base removed from V and 2 bases from J, the gap between germline ends came to 15 bases. Per germline, CDR1 SGHKS and CDR2 YYEKEE (reference sequence). The CDR3 extends over 16 amino acids. CDR3 nucleotides: TGTGCCAGCAGCTTGAGCACAGGGCCCGCAAACACTGAAGCTTTCTTT. It codes for CASSLSTGPANTEAFF. Complete variable domain (other parts from reference TRBV5-5 and TRBJ1-1): DAGVTQSPTHLIKTRGQQVTLRCSPISGHKSVSWYQQVLGQGPQFIFQYYEKEERGRGNFPDRFSARQFPNYSSELNVNALLLGDSALYLCASSLSTGPANTEAFFGQGTRLTVV.

This clone was seen a few times. The chain employs TRBV6-1 and TRBJ2-1, with D possibly matching TRBD1 (6 bases). This CDR3 spans 15 amino acids. The germline V gene encodes CDR1 MNHNS and CDR2 SASEGT. Trimming cost V 0 bases and J 2 bases, with 8 bases left between them. The CDR3 DNA reads as TGTGCCAGCAGTGAAGCGACAGGTCCCTACAATGAGCAGTTCTTC. Amino acids: CASSEATGPYNEQFF.

This clone showed up just once. The CDR3: CASSKTGTGGETQYF. The DNA of the CDR3 is TGTGCCAGCAGCAAGACCGGGACAGGGGGCGAGACCCAGTACTTC. The V call is TRBV7-3, the J call TRBJ2-5; 12 bases match TRBD1. V was clipped by 5 bases and J by 5 bases; unmatched bases: 6. The CDR3 is 15 residues long. In germline, CDR1 is SGHTA, CDR2 FQGTGA.

This clone was detected a few times. V usage is TRBV7-9 and J usage is TRBJ2-5, with D perhaps matching TRBD2 (5 bases). This CDR3 region has 13 residues. V lost 6 bases to trimming and J lost 3 bases, with 11 bases between them. Germline CDR1 and CDR2: SEHNR and FQNEAQ (reference sequence). DNA for the CDR3: TGTGCCAGCAGGCCCCGGGAAGAAGAGACCCAGTACTTC. This translates into CASRPREEETQYF.

This clone has a handful of counts. The V and J genes are TRBV7-2 and TRBJ1-1, with 7 bases aligning to TRBD1. CDR1 is SGHTA and CDR2 is FQGNSA in the germline V gene. With V trimmed by 4 bases and J by 7 bases, 9 bases remained unmatched. The CDR3 runs to 14 residues. In DNA, the CDR3 is TGTGCCAGCAGCTCAGGGGGACCGCTACTTGAAGCTTTCTTT. Protein product: CASSSGGPLLEAFF.

The table lists this clone with many counts. CDR3 coding DNA: TGTGCCTGGGGAGACGAGAGAAACACTGAAGCTTTCTTT. Translating it yields CAWGDERNTEAFF. The V call is TRBV30, the J call TRBJ1-1; D not certain. Deletions cut 5 bases from V and 2 bases from J, with 12 bases between. Germline values: CDR1 GTSNPN, CDR2 SVGIG (reference sequence). The CDR3 is 13 residues long.